Listed below are T cell receptor beta chains from one sample, sequenced in a study of a mutant IDH1 vaccine in newly diagnosed glioma. Their specific antigens are unknown. Produced via immunoSEQ multiplex PCR; TCRdb's table is partial and in-frame only. The data show 100,000 to 150,000 clones, around 80% seen once. Sequencing used PBMCs, obtained from a glioma patient whose treatment included an IDH1 peptide vaccine. The receptors originated from a man aged 40-55 years with glioma. The CDR3 runs from the conserved cysteine through the conserved F or W. Each record gives: D gene, J gene, V gene, clone size, CDR3 length, CDR3 protein, CDR3 DNA. D genes are given only for firm matches. For some rows the clone size is stated as once, few or many, or as a class when expanded; others skip it.

d_gene: TRBD2; j_gene: TRBJ2-5; v_gene: TRBV7-9; abundance: once; len: 16; CDR3aa: CASSLARGLARETQYF; CDR3nt: TGTGCCAGCAGCTTAGCCCGGGGACTAGCTCGCGAGACCCAGTACTTC
d_gene: TRBD1; j_gene: TRBJ2-6; v_gene: TRBV2; abundance: -; len: 17; CDR3aa: CASLGRQGDVLANVLTF; CDR3nt: TGTGCCAGCTTGGGGCGACAGGGGGACGTCCTGGCCAACGTCCTGACTTTC
d_gene: TRBD2; j_gene: TRBJ2-7; v_gene: TRBV27; abundance: -; len: 15; CDR3aa: CASRLLAGGPYEQYF; CDR3nt: TGTGCCAGCAGACTTCTAGCGGGAGGGCCCTACGAGCAGTACTTC
d_gene: TRBD2; j_gene: TRBJ2-7; v_gene: TRBV7-8; abundance: -; len: 15; CDR3aa: CASSWGAGGSYEQYF; CDR3nt: TGTGCCAGCAGCTGGGGAGCGGGAGGTTCCTACGAGCAGTACTTC
d_gene: -; j_gene: TRBJ1-1; v_gene: TRBV6-1; abundance: -; len: 13; CDR3aa: CASSAKGDTEAFF; CDR3nt: TGTGCCAGCAGTGCTAAAGGGGATACTGAAGCTTTCTTT
d_gene: -; j_gene: TRBJ1-2; v_gene: TRBV4-3; abundance: -; len: 15; CDR3aa: CASSGSRIANYGYTF; CDR3nt: TGCGCCAGCAGCGGAAGCAGGATTGCTAACTATGGCTACACCTTC
d_gene: -; j_gene: TRBJ2-4; v_gene: TRBV7-8; abundance: -; len: 13; CDR3aa: CASSLNRENIQYF; CDR3nt: TGTGCCAGCAGCTTAAACAGAGAAAACATTCAGTACTTC
d_gene: -; j_gene: TRBJ1-2; v_gene: TRBV13; abundance: -; len: 15; CDR3aa: CASSPRDTRNYGYTF; CDR3nt: TGTGCCAGCAGCCCGCGGGACACCCGTAACTATGGCTACACCTTC
d_gene: -; j_gene: TRBJ2-2; v_gene: TRBV19; abundance: -; len: 12; CDR3aa: CASSPDPGELFF; CDR3nt: TGTGCCAGTAGTCCCGATCCCGGGGAGCTGTTTTTT
d_gene: -; j_gene: TRBJ2-1; v_gene: TRBV7-6; abundance: -; len: 16; CDR3aa: CASSATGTLTYNEQFF; CDR3nt: TGTGCCAGCAGCGCGACCGGGACATTGACCTACAATGAGCAGTTCTTC
d_gene: TRBD1; j_gene: TRBJ1-2; v_gene: TRBV5-6; abundance: -; len: 16; CDR3aa: CASSLRQGPANYGYTF; CDR3nt: TGTGCCAGCAGCTTACGACAGGGCCCAGCTAACTATGGCTACACCTTC
d_gene: TRBD1; j_gene: TRBJ1-2; v_gene: TRBV4-1; abundance: -; len: 17; CDR3aa: CASSHSVGTGFVYGYTF; CDR3nt: TGCGCCAGCAGCCATTCGGTCGGGACAGGGTTTGTCTATGGCTACACCTTC
d_gene: TRBD2; j_gene: TRBJ2-3; v_gene: TRBV7-8; abundance: -; len: 16; CDR3aa: CASSLRGLAGTDTQYF; CDR3nt: TGTGCCAGCAGCTTAAGGGGACTAGCGGGGACAGATACGCAGTATTTT
d_gene: -; j_gene: TRBJ1-5; v_gene: TRBV4-3; abundance: -; len: 16; CDR3aa: CASSQDRSQVGQPQHF; CDR3nt: TGCGCCAGCAGCCAAGATAGGAGCCAGGTAGGGCAGCCCCAGCATTTT
d_gene: TRBD2; j_gene: TRBJ2-2; v_gene: TRBV5-6; abundance: -; len: 19; CDR3aa: CASSPLTTSGGAHTGELFF; CDR3nt: TGTGCCAGCAGCCCCCTCACGACTAGCGGGGGGGCTCACACCGGGGAGCTGTTTTTT
d_gene: TRBD2; j_gene: TRBJ2-4; v_gene: TRBV18; abundance: -; len: 15; CDR3aa: CASSPGLGAKNIQYF; CDR3nt: TGTGCCAGCTCACCCGGACTAGGGGCCAAAAACATTCAGTACTTC
d_gene: TRBD1; j_gene: TRBJ1-1; v_gene: TRBV19; abundance: -; len: 15; CDR3aa: CASSAQGKMNTEAFF; CDR3nt: TGTGCCAGTAGCGCACAGGGGAAAATGAACACTGAAGCTTTCTTT
d_gene: -; j_gene: TRBJ1-2; v_gene: TRBV29-1; abundance: -; len: 14; CDR3aa: CSVEGIQGHYGYTF; CDR3nt: TGCAGCGTTGAAGGGATCCAAGGGCACTATGGCTACACCTTC
d_gene: TRBD1; j_gene: TRBJ2-7; v_gene: TRBV7-9; abundance: -; len: 15; CDR3aa: CASSFGDRSSYEQYF; CDR3nt: TGTGCCAGCAGCTTTGGGGACAGGAGCTCCTACGAGCAGTACTTC
d_gene: TRBD1; j_gene: TRBJ1-2; v_gene: TRBV28; abundance: -; len: 13; CDR3aa: CASSLQTGFGYTF; CDR3nt: TGTGCCAGCAGTTTACAGACAGGGTTTGGCTACACCTTC
d_gene: -; j_gene: TRBJ1-5; v_gene: TRBV7-9; abundance: -; len: 18; CDR3aa: CASSSPSGGTVSNQPQHF; CDR3nt: TGTGCCAGCAGCTCCCCCTCCGGGGGGACGGTAAGCAATCAGCCCCAGCATTTT
d_gene: -; j_gene: TRBJ2-5; v_gene: TRBV5-5; abundance: -; len: 14; CDR3aa: CASSLGATNPTQYF; CDR3nt: TGTGCCAGCAGCTTGGGGGCTACCAACCCGACCCAGTACTTC
d_gene: -; j_gene: TRBJ2-2; v_gene: TRBV5-1; abundance: -; len: 15; CDR3aa: CASSLGQENTGELFF; CDR3nt: TGCGCCAGCAGCTTGGGGCAGGAGAACACCGGGGAGCTGTTTTTT
d_gene: TRBD2; j_gene: TRBJ2-5; v_gene: TRBV6-5; abundance: -; len: 15; CDR3aa: CASSQTSGGQETQYF; CDR3nt: TGTGCCAGCAGTCAGACTAGCGGGGGTCAAGAGACCCAGTACTTC
d_gene: TRBD2; j_gene: TRBJ2-3; v_gene: TRBV9; abundance: -; len: 16; CDR3aa: CASSDGTSVRTDTQYF; CDR3nt: TGTGCCAGCAGCGATGGGACTAGCGTGCGCACAGATACGCAGTATTTT
d_gene: -; j_gene: TRBJ1-2; v_gene: TRBV6-5; abundance: -; len: 16; CDR3aa: CASSYSPGGIRDGYTF; CDR3nt: TGTGCCAGCAGTTACTCTCCGGGGGGGATTAGGGATGGCTACACCTTC
d_gene: TRBD2; j_gene: TRBJ2-7; v_gene: TRBV5-1; abundance: -; len: 16; CDR3aa: CASSLTGGGKPYEQYF; CDR3nt: TGCGCCAGCAGCTTGACGGGGGGAGGTAAACCCTACGAGCAGTACTTC
d_gene: TRBD2; j_gene: TRBJ2-5; v_gene: TRBV4-2; abundance: -; len: 17; CDR3aa: CASSQVALAGNQETQYF; CDR3nt: TGTGCCAGCAGCCAAGTAGCTCTAGCGGGGAACCAAGAGACCCAGTACTTC
d_gene: -; j_gene: TRBJ2-7; v_gene: TRBV9; abundance: -; len: 15; CDR3aa: CASSVDPGGNYEQYF; CDR3nt: TGTGCCAGCAGCGTAGACCCCGGCGGGAATTACGAGCAGTACTTC